The sequence of this TCR beta chain was determined in a study of control samples from healthy donors and cancer patients. Deletions cut 5 bases from V and 2 bases from J, with 15 bases between. Germline CDR1 and CDR2: LGHDT and YNNKEL (reference sequence). This CDR3 spans 15 amino acids. Data came from immunoSEQ multiplex PCR; TCRdb stores just in-frame clones and leaves some out. Among about 98,000 clones, 79% were seen once, and the ten largest hold 8% to 11%. Sequenced sample: blood. The chain uses TRBV3-1 (or the pseudogene TRBV3-2) and TRBJ1-1, with TRBD1 as a possible D gene (5 bases). The origin of this receptor is a woman in her twenties or thirties in good health. CDR3 region: CASSLGTASNTEAFF. CDR3 nucleotides: TGTGCCAGCAGCTTGGGGACCGCTTCCAACACTGAAGCTTTCTTT.